Below, 12 T cell receptor beta chains from the same sample are listed, as sequenced in a study of blood T cell repertoires in COVID-19. Only in-frame clones appear in the TCRdb table, and some are missing; sequencing was by immunoSEQ multiplex PCR. This table has 110,000 to 150,000 clones, roughly 85% appearing once. Sequencing was performed on peripheral blood. The receptors derive from a man in his sixties with acute or convalescent COVID-19.

The genes are TRBV27 and TRBJ2-1; possibly TRBD1 for D (7 bases). The CDR3 length is 14 residues. Trimming stripped 3 bases from V and 7 bases from J, with 13 bases between. Germline V gene sequence: CDR1 MNHEY, CDR2 SMNVEV (reference sequence). CDR3 loop: CASSFGPGGNEQFF. As DNA, the CDR3 is TGTGCCAGCAGTTTTGGGCCAGGGGGGAATGAGCAGTTCTTC.

This sequence joins TRBV15 and TRBJ1-2; maybe TRBD1 (5 bases). CDR1 LNHNV and CDR2 YYDKDF come from the germline V gene (reference sequence). The CDR3 sequence is 16 residues long. V was clipped by 1 base and J by 4 bases, with 16 bases between them. The CDR3 protein is CATSRGRDHRFYGYTF. CDR3 sequence (DNA): TGTGCCACCAGCAGAGGGCGGGACCATCGATTCTATGGCTACACCTTC.

V and J are TRBV10-3 and TRBJ1-5; 7 positions agree with TRBD1. Germline V lookup: CDR1 ENHRY, CDR2 SYGVKD. This CDR3 spans 15 amino acids. V shed 5 bases, J shed 4 bases, and the junction held 8 bases outside the gene matches. CDR3 nucleotide sequence: TGTGCCATCAGTCAACAGGGGAATGAGAATCAGCCCCAGCATTTT. Translating gives CAISQQGNENQPQHF.

V usage is TRBV27 and J usage is TRBJ2-3, with D tentatively TRBD1 (6 bases). CDR1 is MNHEY, CDR2 SMNVEV, per germline (reference sequence). The CDR3 is made up of 15 amino acids. V lost 6 bases, J lost 0 bases, and 13 bases lay in between. CDR3: CASSLGQTSTDTQYF. CDR3 coding DNA: TGTGCCAGCAGCCTTGGACAGACCAGCACAGATACGCAGTATTTT.

The chain has TRBV27 and TRBJ2-7, with TRBD2 identical over 10 bases. The CDR3 runs 13 residues. With 4 bases clipped from V and 11 bases from J, the junction kept 8 bases outside the gene matches. The V gene's germline CDR1 is MNHEY and CDR2 SMNVEV (reference sequence). CDR3 DNA sequence: TGTGCCAGCAGTTCCTCTTCTAGCGGGAGTAAGTACTTC. This gives the protein CASSSSSSGSKYF.

The V and J genes are TRBV7-2 and TRBJ1-5; possibly TRBD1 for D (5 bases). V lost 1 base, J lost 5 bases, and 18 bases lay in between. This CDR3 has 17 amino acids. Germline V lookup: CDR1 SGHTA, CDR2 FQGNSA. The CDR3: CASSLEGLNPGHQPQHF. The CDR3 DNA sequence: TGTGCCAGCAGCTTAGAGGGACTCAACCCAGGTCATCAGCCCCAGCATTTT.

The chain recombines TRBV28 with TRBJ1-1; tentatively, D is TRBD1 (5 bases). The CDR3 length is 14 residues. Germline loops: CDR1 MDHEN, CDR2 SYDVKM. The V gene lost 3 bases and the J gene lost 8 bases, with 16 bases spanning the gap. The CDR3 coding sequence is TGTGCCAGCAGTTTTGTTGACAGCTTTAGCGAAGCTTTCTTT. Encoded protein: CASSFVDSFSEAFF.

This chain uses TRBV12-3 or TRBV12-4 with TRBJ2-1; TRBD1 might be the D (6 bases). Trimming took 8 bases from V and 4 from J, leaving 9 bases between them. This CDR3 is 12 amino acids long. CDR3 DNA: TGTGCCAGCCGGGACACTTACAATGAGCAGTTCTTC. Its protein product is CASRDTYNEQFF.

CDR3: CASSHTKPPLHF. DNA for the CDR3: TGTGCCAGCAGCCATACTAAACCACCCCTCCACTTT. J is TRBJ1-6 and V is TRBV7-2; D is undetermined. The CDR3 totals 12 residues. The V gene's germline CDR1 is SGHTA and CDR2 FQGNSA. Trimming took 5 bases from V and 11 from J, leaving 10 bases between them. Filled out from reference TRBV7-2 and TRBJ1-6, the complete variable domain reads GAGVSQSPSNKVTEKGKDVELRCDPISGHTALYWYRQSLGQGLEFLIYFQGNSAPDKSGLPSDRFSAERTGGSVSTLTIQRTQQEDSAVYLCASSHTKPPLHFGNGTRLTVT.

This clone was seen only a few times. V is TRBV6-4 and J is TRBJ2-1, with 12 bases fitting TRBD2. V trimming: 4 bases; J trimming: 7 bases; junction bases outside the gene matches: 8. The germline gives CDR1 MRHNA, CDR2 SNTAGT. CDR3 size: 16 residues. The CDR3 is CASSAGRLAGVNEQFF. As DNA, the CDR3 is TGTGCCAGCAGTGCAGGGAGACTAGCGGGAGTGAATGAGCAGTTCTTC.

This clone appeared a single time. This chain joins TRBV9 and TRBJ2-7; no definite D call. CDR1 and CDR2 (germline): SGDLS, YYNGEE. V was cut by 5 bases and J by 6 bases, with 18 bases left in between. The CDR3 totals 14 residues. CDR3 region: CASSLDFLSGEQYF. The CDR3 DNA reads as TGTGCCAGCAGTCTCGACTTTCTATCTGGCGAGCAGTACTTC.

This clone was recorded once. The chain uses TRBV15 and TRBJ2-2; 7 nucleotides agree with TRBD2. CDR1 and CDR2 from the germline V gene are LNHNV and YYDKDF (reference sequence). J was trimmed by 2 bases and V by 0 bases; bases with no gene match: 9. This CDR3 has 18 amino acids. CDR3 nucleotide sequence: TGTGCCACCAGCAGAGACCCGGGGGGTGGCTTCAACACCGGGGAGCTGTTTTTT. It yields the protein CATSRDPGGGFNTGELFF.